This TCR beta chain appears in the sequencing data of a study of early T cells in non-severe SARS-CoV-2 infection. In this sample, this clonotype turned up a few times. Its antigen is unidentified. Attached unique molecular identifiers marked individual cDNA molecules. TCRdb recomputed calls from the 5' RACE reads with MiXCR, one row per CDR3 protein. The table records under 60,000 distinct CDR3 sequences, roughly 9% of them present only once. Study results and limitations: CD4 and private specificities were missed by VDJdb matching, which favored anti-spike CD8 responses.

Deletions cut 5 bases from V and 0 bases from J, with 10 bases between. The CDR3 runs to 14 residues. Looked up from germline, CDR1 is MNHEY and CDR2 is SVGAGI. The sequence derives from an adult who was a healthcare worker with PCR-confirmed SARS-CoV-2 infection or an uninfected control (not recorded which). V gene TRBV6-5 combines with J gene TRBJ1-1; D ambiguous. The sample was whole blood, taken at baseline. The CDR3 protein is CASSLTSMNTEAFF. The CDR3 coding sequence is TGTGCCAGCAGTCTCACCTCGATGAACACTGAAGCTTTCTTT.